This T cell receptor (beta chain) originates from a study of T cells in localized non-small cell lung cancer. About this clone: Antigen: not known.

Profiled with immunoSEQ multiplex PCR; TCRdb holds only in-frame clones, not every one. The profile covers tens of thousands of clones, with roughly 87% appearing a single time and 15% taken by the ten largest. Study-wide findings and caveats: Exceeding tumor, uninvolved adjacent lung had the highest T cell clonality. Heterogeneity cannot be ruled out, as sequencing used one tumor region only. Greater blood T cell density accompanied longer overall survival.

This CDR3 has 16 residues. V was clipped by 5 bases and J by 3 bases; unmatched bases: 4. CDR1 and CDR2 from the germline V gene are SGHTA and FQGNSA. V is TRBV7-2 and J is TRBJ2-3; 14 nucleotides agree with TRBD2. This specimen was peripheral blood, taken before any cancer treatment. This receptor was identified in a man aged 35 to 69 with stage I squamous cell lung carcinoma. CDR3 bases: TGTGCCAGCAGCACAGGACTAGCGGGGGGAACAGATACGCAGTATTTT. This translates into CASSTGLAGGTDTQYF.